The 5 T cell receptor beta chains below all came from one sample that was sequenced in a study of Graves' ophthalmopathy and Graves' hyperthyroidism. CDR3 regions of TCR beta were amplified from RNA transcripts. An opening RT-PCR round employed HTBI primers and preceded a second-round multiplex PCR. TCRdb redid the calling of the multiplex PCR reads with MiXCR, one entry per CDR3 protein. The data show around 670,000 distinct CDR3 sequences, with 40% seen just once and 44% held by the top ten. Source material: peripheral blood. These receptors were taken from an adult man with Graves' ophthalmopathy.

The chain employs TRBV11-2 and TRBJ1-3; no reliable D call. Germline-derived CDR1 and CDR2 are SGHAT and FQNNGV. Between the trimmed V and J ends, which lost 6 bases and 0 bases, there was a span of 12 bases. CDR3 length: 15 residues. CDR3 nucleotide sequence: TGTGCCAGCAGACAAATCGGGAGCTCTGGAAACACCATATATTTT. Amino acids: CASRQIGSSGNTIYF.

Remarks on this clonotype: A junction end diverges from the germline sequence, so it may reflect a read error. In nucleotides, the CDR3 is TGTGTCAGCAGCTTAGAGCAAACAGGGATCGACGAGCAGTACTTC. Protein product: CVSSLEQTGIDEQYF. This chain connects TRBV11-2 to TRBJ2-7; a possible D gene is TRBD1 (6 bases). The CDR3 is 15 residues long. Germline loops: CDR1 SGHAT, CDR2 FQNNGV.

Here the CDR3 reads CASSDSAGTVVQETQYF. Here the CDR3 DNA reads TGTGCCAGCAGTGATAGTGCCGGGACGGTGGTCCAAGAGACCCAGTACTTC. The chain has TRBV25-1 and TRBJ2-5; D may match TRBD1 or TRBD2 (5 bases each). V lost 3 bases and J 1 base, leaving 18 bases between the germline ends. This CDR3 is built from 17 residues. Germline V CDR1 and CDR2: MGHDK, SYGVNS.

Comments on this clonotype: The junction differs from germline at one of its ends, possibly a read error. The genes are TRBV29-1 and TRBJ1-3, with D possibly being TRBD1 (6 bases). CDR3 size: 13 residues. The germline gives CDR1 SQVTM, CDR2 ANQGSEA. CDR3: CSAGGPTGNTVYF. The CDR3 DNA follows: TGCAGCGCTGGGGGGCCCACTGGAAACACCGTATATTTT.

This chain connects TRBV6-1 to TRBJ2-2; unclear D gene. The V end was cut by 7 bases, the J end by 6 bases, with 9 bases between. CDR3 length: 12 residues. CDR1 is MNHNS, CDR2 SASEGT, per germline. DNA for the CDR3: TGTGCCAGCAAATCCGGAGCCGGGGAGCTGTTTTTT. Amino acid sequence: CASKSGAGELFF.